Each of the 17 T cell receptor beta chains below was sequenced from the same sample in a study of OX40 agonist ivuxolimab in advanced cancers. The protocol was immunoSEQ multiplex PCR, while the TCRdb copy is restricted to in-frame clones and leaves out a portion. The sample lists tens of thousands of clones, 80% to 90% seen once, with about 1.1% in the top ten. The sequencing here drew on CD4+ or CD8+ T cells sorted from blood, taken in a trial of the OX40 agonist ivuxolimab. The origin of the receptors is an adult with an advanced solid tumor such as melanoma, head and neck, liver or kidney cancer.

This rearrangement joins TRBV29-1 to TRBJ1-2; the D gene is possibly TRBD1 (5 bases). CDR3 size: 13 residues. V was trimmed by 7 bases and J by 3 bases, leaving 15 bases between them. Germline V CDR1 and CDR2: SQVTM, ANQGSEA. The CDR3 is CSAPQLGDYGYTF. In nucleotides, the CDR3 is TGCAGCGCGCCCCAATTGGGGGACTATGGCTACACCTTC.

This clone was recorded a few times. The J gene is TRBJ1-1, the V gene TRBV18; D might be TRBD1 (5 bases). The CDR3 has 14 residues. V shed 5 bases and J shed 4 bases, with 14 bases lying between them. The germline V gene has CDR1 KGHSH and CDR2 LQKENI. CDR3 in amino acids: CASSARGYGTEAFF. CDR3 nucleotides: TGTGCCAGCTCAGCGAGGGGATACGGCACTGAAGCTTTCTTT.

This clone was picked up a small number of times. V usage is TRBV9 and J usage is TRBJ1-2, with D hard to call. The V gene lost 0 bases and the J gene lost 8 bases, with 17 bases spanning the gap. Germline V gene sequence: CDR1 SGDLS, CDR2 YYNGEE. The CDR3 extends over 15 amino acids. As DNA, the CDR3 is TGTGCCAGCAGCGTAGGAGGTCAAGCTCCGGGAGGCTACACCTTC. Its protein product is CASSVGGQAPGGYTF.

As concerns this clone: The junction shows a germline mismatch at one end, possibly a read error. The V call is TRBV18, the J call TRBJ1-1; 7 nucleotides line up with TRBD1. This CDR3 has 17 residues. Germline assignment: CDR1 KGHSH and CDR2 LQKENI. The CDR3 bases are TGTGCCAGCTCACCTACCGGTAGGGGGCGCGGGGACACTGAAGTTTTCTTT. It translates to CASSPTGRGRGDTEVFF.

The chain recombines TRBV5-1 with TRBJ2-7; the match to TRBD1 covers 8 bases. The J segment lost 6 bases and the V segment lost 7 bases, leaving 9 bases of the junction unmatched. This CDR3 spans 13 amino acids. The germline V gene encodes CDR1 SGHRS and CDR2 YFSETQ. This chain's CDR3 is CASGETGESEQYF. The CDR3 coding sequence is TGCGCCAGCGGCGAGACAGGGGAAAGCGAGCAGTACTTC.

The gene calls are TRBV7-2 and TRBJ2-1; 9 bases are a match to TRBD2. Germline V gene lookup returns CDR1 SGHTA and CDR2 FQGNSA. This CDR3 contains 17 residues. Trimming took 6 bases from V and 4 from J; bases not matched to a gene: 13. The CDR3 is CASSSPLGGGAYNEQFF. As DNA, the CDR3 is TGTGCCAGCAGTTCCCCCTTAGGCGGGGGGGCGTACAATGAGCAGTTCTTC.

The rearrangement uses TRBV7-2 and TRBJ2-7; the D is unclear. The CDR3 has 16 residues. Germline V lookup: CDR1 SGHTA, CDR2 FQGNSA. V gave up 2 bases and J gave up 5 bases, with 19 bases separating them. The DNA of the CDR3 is TGTGCCAGCAGCTTATACGGCACGGCGTCCCGGGACGAGCAGTACTTC. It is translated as CASSLYGTASRDEQYF.

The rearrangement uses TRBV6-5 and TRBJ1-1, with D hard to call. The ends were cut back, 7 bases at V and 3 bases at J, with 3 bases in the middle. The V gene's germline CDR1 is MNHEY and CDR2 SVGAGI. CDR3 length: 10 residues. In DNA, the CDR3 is TGTGCCAGCAAGGACACTGAAGCTTTCTTT. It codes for CASKDTEAFF.

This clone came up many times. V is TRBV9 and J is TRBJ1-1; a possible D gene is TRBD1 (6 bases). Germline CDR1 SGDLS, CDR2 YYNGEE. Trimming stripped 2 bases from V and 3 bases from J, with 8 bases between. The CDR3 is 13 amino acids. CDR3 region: CASSVKGDTEAFF. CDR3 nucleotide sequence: TGTGCCAGCAGCGTTAAGGGGGACACTGAAGCTTTCTTT.

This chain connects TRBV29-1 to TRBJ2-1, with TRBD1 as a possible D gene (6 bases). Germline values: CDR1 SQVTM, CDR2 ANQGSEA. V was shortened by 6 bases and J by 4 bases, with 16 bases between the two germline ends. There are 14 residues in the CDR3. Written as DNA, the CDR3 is TGCAGCGTCGCGCCAGGGGCTCAATACAATGAGCAGTTCTTC. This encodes CSVAPGAQYNEQFF.

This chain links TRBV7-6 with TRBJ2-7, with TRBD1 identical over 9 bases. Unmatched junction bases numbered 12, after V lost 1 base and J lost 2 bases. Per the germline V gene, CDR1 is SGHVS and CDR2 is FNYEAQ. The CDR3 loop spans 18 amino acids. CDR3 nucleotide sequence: TGTGCCAGCAGCTTAGGGTTCTTCGGACAGGGGACAACCTACGAGCAGTACTTC. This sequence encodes CASSLGFFGQGTTYEQYF.

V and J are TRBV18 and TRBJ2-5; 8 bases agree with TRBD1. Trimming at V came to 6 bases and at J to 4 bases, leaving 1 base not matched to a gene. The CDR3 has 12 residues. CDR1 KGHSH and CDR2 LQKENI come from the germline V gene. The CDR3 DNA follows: TGTGCCAGCTCCACAGGGGGAGAGACCCAGTACTTC. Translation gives CASSTGGETQYF.

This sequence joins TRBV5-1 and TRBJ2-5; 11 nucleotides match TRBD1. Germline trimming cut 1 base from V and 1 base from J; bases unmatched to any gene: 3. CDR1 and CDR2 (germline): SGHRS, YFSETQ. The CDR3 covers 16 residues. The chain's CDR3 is CASSLRGTGGQETQYF. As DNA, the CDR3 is TGCGCCAGCAGCTTGCGAGGGACAGGGGGCCAAGAGACCCAGTACTTC.

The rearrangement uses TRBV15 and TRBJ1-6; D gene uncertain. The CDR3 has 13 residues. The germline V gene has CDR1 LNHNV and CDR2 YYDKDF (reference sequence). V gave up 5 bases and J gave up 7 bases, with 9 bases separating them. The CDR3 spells CATSPQYNSPLHF. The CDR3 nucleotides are TGTGCCACCAGCCCCCAGTACAATTCACCCCTCCACTTT.

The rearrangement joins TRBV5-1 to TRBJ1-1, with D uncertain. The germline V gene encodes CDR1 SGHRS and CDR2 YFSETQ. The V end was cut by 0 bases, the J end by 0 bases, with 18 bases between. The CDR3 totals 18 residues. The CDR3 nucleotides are TGCGCCAGCAGCTTGGTAGATCGGGCAGCAAGTCTGAACACTGAAGCTTTCTTT. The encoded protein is CASSLVDRAASLNTEAFF.

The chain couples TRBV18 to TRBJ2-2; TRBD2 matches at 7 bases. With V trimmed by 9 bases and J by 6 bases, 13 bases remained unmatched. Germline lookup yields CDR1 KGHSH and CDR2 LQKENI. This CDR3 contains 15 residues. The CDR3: CASSSGGLHAGELFF. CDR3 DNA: TGTGCCAGTTCCTCCGGGGGACTACATGCCGGGGAGCTGTTTTTT.

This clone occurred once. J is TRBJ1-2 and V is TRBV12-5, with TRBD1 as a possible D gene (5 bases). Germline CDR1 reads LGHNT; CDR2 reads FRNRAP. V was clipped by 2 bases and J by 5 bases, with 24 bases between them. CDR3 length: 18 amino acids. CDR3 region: CASGLSSTAGTRNYGYTF. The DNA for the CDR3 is TGTGCTAGTGGTTTGTCCTCAACGGCGGGGACGCGAAATTATGGCTACACCTTC.